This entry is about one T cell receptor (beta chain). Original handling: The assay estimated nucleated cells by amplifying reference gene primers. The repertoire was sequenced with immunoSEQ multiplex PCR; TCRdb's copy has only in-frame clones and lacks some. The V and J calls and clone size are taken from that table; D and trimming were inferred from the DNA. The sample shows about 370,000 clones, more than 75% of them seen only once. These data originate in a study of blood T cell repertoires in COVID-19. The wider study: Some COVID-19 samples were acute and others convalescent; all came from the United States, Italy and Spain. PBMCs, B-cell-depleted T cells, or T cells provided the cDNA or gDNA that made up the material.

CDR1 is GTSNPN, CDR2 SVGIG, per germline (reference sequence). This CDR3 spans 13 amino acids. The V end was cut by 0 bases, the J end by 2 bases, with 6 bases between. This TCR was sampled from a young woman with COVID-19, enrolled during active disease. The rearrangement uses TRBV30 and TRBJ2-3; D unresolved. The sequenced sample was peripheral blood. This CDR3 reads CAWSVPVTDTQYF. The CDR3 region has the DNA TGTGCCTGGAGTGTGCCAGTCACAGATACGCAGTATTTT.